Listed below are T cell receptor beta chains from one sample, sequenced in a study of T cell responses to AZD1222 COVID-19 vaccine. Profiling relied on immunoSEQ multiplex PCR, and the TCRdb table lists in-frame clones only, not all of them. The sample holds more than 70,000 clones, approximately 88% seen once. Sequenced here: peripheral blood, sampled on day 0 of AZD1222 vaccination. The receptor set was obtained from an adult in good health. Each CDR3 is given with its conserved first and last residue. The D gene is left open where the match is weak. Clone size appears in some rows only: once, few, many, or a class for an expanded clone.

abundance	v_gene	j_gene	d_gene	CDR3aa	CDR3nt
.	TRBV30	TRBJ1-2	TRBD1	CASDREVHGYTF	TGTGCCTCGGACAGGGAAGTGCACGGCTACACCTTC
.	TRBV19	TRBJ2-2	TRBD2	CASSSGWLAGDTGELFF	TGTGCCAGTTCCTCGGGTTGGCTAGCGGGAGATACCGGGGAGCTGTTTTTT
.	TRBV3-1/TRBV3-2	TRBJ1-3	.	CASSQDPGDGNTIYF	TGTGCCAGCAGCCAAGATCCGGGGGATGGAAACACCATATATTTT
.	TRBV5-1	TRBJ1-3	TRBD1	CASSLKQGATGNTIYF	TGCGCCAGCAGCCTAAAGCAGGGGGCGACTGGAAACACCATATATTTT
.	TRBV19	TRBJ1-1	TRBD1	CASNTGQWNTEAFF	TGTGCCAGTAATACGGGACAGTGGAACACTGAAGCTTTCTTT
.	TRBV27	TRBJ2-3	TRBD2	CASSLKAGGGIRDTQYF	TGTGCCAGCAGTTTAAAGGCGGGGGGCGGAATAAGAGATACGCAGTATTTT
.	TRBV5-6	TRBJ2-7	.	CASRYQGYEQYF	TGTGCCAGCAGGTACCAGGGTTACGAGCAGTACTTC
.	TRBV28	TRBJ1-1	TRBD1	CASSQGTGFAFAEAFF	TGTGCCAGCAGTCAAGGGACAGGGTTTGCTTTCGCTGAAGCTTTCTTT
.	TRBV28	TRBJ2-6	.	CASSLGGHPGANVLTF	TGTGCCAGCAGTTTAGGGGGGCATCCTGGGGCCAACGTCCTGACTTTC
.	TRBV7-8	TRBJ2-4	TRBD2	CASSFLAGVDIQYF	TGTGCCAGCAGCTTCCTAGCGGGAGTTGACATTCAGTACTTC
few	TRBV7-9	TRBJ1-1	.	CASSSRILNTEAFF	TGTGCCAGCAGCTCTCGGATTTTGAACACTGAAGCTTTCTTT
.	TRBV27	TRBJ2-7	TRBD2	CASSSGLAGAGEQYF	TGTGCCAGCAGTTCAGGACTAGCGGGAGCGGGGGAGCAGTACTTC
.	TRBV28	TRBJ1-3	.	CASSLGLPSKNTIYF	TGTGCCAGCAGTTTAGGGCTCCCCTCCAAAAACACCATATATTTT
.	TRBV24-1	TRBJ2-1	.	CATSDPGRNEQFF	TGTGCCACCAGTGACCCAGGACGGAATGAGCAGTTCTTC
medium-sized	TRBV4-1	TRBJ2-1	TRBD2	CASSQAAAGVGNEQFF	TGCGCCAGCAGCCAAGCCGCAGCGGGAGTGGGAAATGAGCAGTTCTTC
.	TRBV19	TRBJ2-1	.	CASSIEPPLYNEQFF	TGTGCCAGTAGTATAGAACCGCCATTGTACAATGAGCAGTTCTTC
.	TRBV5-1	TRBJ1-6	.	CASSFNAENSPLHF	TGCGCCAGCAGCTTTAACGCAGAGAATTCACCCCTCCACTTT
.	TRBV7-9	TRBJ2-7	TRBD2	CASSLAGGWEQYF	TGTGCCAGCAGCTTAGCGGGAGGGTGGGAGCAGTACTTC
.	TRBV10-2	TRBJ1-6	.	CASSGRPPGNNSPLHF	TGCGCCAGCAGTGGAAGACCCCCCGGAAATAATTCACCCCTCCACTTT
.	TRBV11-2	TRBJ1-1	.	CASSLRGAMHTEAFF	TGTGCCAGCAGCTTAAGGGGAGCAATGCACACTGAAGCTTTCTTT
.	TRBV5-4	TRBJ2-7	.	CASSLLGHSNSYEQYF	TGTGCCAGCAGCTTGTTGGGACACAGCAACTCCTACGAGCAGTACTTC
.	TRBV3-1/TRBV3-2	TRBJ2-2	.	CASSPRVSNTGELFF	TGTGCCAGCAGCCCGCGGGTGTCGAACACCGGGGAGCTGTTTTTT
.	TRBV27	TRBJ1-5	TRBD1	CASSWTGGYQPQHF	TGTGCCAGCAGTTGGACAGGGGGGTACCAGCCCCAGCATTTT
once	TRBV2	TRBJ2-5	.	CASRPLWGAQYF	TGTGCCAGCAGACCTTTGTGGGGGGCCCAGTACTTC
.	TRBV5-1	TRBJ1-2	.	CASSFDTVYGYTF	TGCGCCAGCAGCTTTGATACAGTTTATGGCTACACCTTC
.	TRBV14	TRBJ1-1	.	CASSRRYSGEAFF	TGTGCCAGCAGCCGCAGGTACTCAGGTGAAGCTTTCTTT
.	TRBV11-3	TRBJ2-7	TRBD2	CASSLGTSGQGSHEQYF	TGTGCCAGCAGCTTAGGTACTAGCGGCCAAGGCAGCCACGAGCAGTACTTC
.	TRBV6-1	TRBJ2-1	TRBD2	CASSEDGRGSYNEQFF	TGTGCCAGCAGTGAAGACGGGCGGGGGTCCTACAATGAGCAGTTCTTC
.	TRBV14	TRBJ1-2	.	CASSQGGRTNYGYTF	TGTGCCAGCAGCCAAGGGGGGAGAACTAACTATGGCTACACCTTC
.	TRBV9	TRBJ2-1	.	CASSVAAGRAYNEQFF	TGTGCCAGCAGCGTAGCGGCGGGACGGGCCTACAATGAGCAGTTCTTC
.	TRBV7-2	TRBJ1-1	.	CASSKWTEAFF	TGTGCCAGCAGCAAGTGGACTGAAGCTTTCTTT
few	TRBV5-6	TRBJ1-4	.	CASRGQINEKLFF	TGTGCCAGCAGAGGGCAGATTAATGAAAAACTGTTTTTT
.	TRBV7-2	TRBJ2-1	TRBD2	CASSQGLAVYNEQFF	TGTGCCAGCAGTCAAGGACTAGCGGTATACAATGAGCAGTTCTTC
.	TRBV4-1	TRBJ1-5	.	CASSPGRGTNQPQHF	TGCGCCAGCAGCCCGGGGAGGGGGACGAATCAGCCCCAGCATTTT
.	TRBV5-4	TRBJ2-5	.	CASSLGTEEETQYF	TGTGCCAGCAGCTTGGGGACTGAAGAAGAGACCCAGTACTTC
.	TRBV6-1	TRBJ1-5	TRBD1	CASSEVAGTGRNQPQHF	TGTGCCAGCAGTGAAGTGGCCGGGACAGGTCGCAATCAGCCCCAGCATTTT
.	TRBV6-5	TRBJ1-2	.	CASSLRSNYGYTF	TGTGCCAGCAGTTTACGTTCAAACTATGGCTACACCTTC
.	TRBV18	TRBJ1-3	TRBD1	CASSPPMGQGAGNTIYF	TGTGCCAGCTCACCACCGATGGGACAGGGGGCTGGAAACACCATATATTTT
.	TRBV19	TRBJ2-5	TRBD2	CASSQEGLAGAWETQYF	TGTGCCAGTAGCCAGGAAGGACTAGCGGGAGCATGGGAGACCCAGTACTTC
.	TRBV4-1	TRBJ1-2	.	CASSPGTSYGYTF	TGCGCCAGCAGCCCCGGGACGTCCTATGGCTACACCTTC
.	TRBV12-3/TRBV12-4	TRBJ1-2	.	CASTSFGKLGYTF	TGTGCCAGCACTTCCTTCGGGAAATTAGGCTACACCTTC
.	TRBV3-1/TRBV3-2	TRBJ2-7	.	CASSQLGRYEQYF	TGTGCCAGCAGCCAACTGGGCCGCTACGAGCAGTACTTC
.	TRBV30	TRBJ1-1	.	CAWSRQTNTEAFF	TGTGCCTGGAGTAGGCAGACGAACACTGAAGCTTTCTTT
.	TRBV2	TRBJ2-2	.	CASSELGGIPTGELFF	TGTGCCAGCAGTGAACTAGGCGGGATCCCCACCGGGGAGCTGTTTTTT
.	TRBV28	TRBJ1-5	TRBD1	CASSSQDRVTWPQHF	TGTGCCAGCAGTTCCCAGGACAGGGTGACTTGGCCCCAGCATTTT
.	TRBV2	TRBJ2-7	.	CASNSGGAWGQQYF	TGTGCCAGCAATTCTGGCGGGGCCTGGGGACAGCAGTACTTC
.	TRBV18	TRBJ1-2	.	CASSYPVYGYTF	TGTGCCAGCTCATACCCGGTCTATGGCTACACCTTC
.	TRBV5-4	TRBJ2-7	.	CASNRAGIYEQYF	TGTGCCAGCAATCGAGCGGGTATATACGAGCAGTACTTC
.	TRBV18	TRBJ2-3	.	CASSPRGRGDTQYF	TGTGCCAGCTCACCCCGGGGGCGGGGAGATACGCAGTATTTT
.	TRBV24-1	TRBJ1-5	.	CATSEGVQPQHF	TGTGCCACCAGTGAGGGAGTTCAGCCCCAGCATTTT
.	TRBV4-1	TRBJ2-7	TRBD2	CASSHTTSGSAYEQYF	TGCGCCAGCAGCCACACCACTAGCGGGAGTGCCTACGAGCAGTACTTC
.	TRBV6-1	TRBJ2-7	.	CASSEPPGASYEQYF	TGTGCCAGCAGTGAACCCCCGGGGGCCAGCTACGAGCAGTACTTC
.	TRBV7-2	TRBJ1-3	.	CASSPVAGGSGNTIYF	TGTGCCAGCAGCCCGGTAGCCGGAGGCTCTGGAAACACCATATATTTT
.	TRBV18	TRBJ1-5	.	CASSEDRGQPQHF	TGTGCCAGCTCTGAAGACCGGGGTCAGCCCCAGCATTTT